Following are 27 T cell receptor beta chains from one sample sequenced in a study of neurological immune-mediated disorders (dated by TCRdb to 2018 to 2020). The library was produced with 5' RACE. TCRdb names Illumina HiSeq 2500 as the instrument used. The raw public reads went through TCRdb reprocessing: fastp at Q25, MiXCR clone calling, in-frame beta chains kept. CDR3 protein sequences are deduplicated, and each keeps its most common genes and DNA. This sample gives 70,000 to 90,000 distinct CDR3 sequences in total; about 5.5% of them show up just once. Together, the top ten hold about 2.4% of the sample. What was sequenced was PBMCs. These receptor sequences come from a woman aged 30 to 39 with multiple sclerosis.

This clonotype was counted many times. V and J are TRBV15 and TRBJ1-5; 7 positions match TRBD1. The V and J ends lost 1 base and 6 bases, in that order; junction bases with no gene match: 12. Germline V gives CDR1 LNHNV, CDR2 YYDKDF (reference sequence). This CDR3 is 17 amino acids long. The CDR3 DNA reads TGTGCCACCAGCAGAGGCGGTGGGACAGACATCCCTCAGCCCCAGCATTTT. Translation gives CATSRGGGTDIPQPQHF.

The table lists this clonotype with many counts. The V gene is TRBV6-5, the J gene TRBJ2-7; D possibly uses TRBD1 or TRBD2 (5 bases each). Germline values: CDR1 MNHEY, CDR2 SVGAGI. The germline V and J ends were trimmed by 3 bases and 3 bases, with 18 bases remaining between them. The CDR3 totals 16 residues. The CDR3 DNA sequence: TGTGCCAGCAGTTATATTGGTGGGGCTGGGGGCTACGAGCAGTACTTC. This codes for CASSYIGGAGGYEQYF.

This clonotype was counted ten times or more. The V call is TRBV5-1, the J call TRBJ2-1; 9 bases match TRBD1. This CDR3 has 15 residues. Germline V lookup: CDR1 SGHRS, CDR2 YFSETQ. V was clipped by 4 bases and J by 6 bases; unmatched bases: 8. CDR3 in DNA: TGCGCCAGCAGCACGGGACAGGGTGCGGGCAATGAGCAGTTCTTC. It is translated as CASSTGQGAGNEQFF. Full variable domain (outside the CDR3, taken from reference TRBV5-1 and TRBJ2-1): KAGVTQTPRYLIKTRGQQVTLSCSPISGHRSVSWYQQTPGQGLQFLFEYFSETQRNKGNFPGRFSGRQFSNSRSEMNVSTLELGDSALYLCASSTGQGAGNEQFFGPGTRLTVL.

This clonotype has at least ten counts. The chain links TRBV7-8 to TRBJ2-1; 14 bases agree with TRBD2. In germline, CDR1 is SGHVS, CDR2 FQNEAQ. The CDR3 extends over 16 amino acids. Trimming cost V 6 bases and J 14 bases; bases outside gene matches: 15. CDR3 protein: CASSPNRLAGGGGEFF. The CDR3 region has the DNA TGTGCCAGCAGTCCCAACAGACTAGCGGGAGGGGGGGGTGAGTTCTTC.

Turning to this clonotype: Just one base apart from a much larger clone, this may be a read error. CDR3 protein: CASSLIGAKVLTF. The CDR3 nucleotides read TGTGCCAGCAGTTTAATAGGGGCCAAAGTCCTGACTTTC. The chain combines TRBV6-5 with TRBJ2-6; possible D gene TRBD1, 5 bases. This CDR3 region has 13 residues. Germline V gives CDR1 MNHEY, CDR2 SVGAGI.

For the CDR3, the DNA is TGTGCCAGCAGCCTACAGGGACTAGCGGGGCACAATGAGCAGTTCTTC. Translating gives CASSLQGLAGHNEQFF. The V gene is TRBV7-9, the J gene TRBJ2-1, with 13 bases lining up with TRBD2. Trimming took 5 bases from V and 5 from J; bases not matched to a gene: 6. The CDR3 has 16 residues. Germline V lookup: CDR1 SEHNR, CDR2 FQNEAQ (reference sequence).

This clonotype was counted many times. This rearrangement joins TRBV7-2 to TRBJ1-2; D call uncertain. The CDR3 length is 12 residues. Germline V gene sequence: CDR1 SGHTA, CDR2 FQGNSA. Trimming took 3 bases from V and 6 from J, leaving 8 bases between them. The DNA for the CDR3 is TGTGCCAGCAGCTTGGGGTTCAATGGCTACACCTTC. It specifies CASSLGFNGYTF.

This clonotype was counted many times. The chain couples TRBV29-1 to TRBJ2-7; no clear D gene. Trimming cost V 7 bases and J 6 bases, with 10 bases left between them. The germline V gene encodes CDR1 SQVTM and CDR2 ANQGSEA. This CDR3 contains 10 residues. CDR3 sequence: CSARMGEQYF. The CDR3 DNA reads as TGCAGCGCCAGGATGGGCGAGCAGTACTTC.

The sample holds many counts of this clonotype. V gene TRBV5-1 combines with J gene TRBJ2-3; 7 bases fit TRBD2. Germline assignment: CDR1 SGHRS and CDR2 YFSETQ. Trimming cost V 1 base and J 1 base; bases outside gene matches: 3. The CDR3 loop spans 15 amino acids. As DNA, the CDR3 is TGCGCCAGCAGCTTGAGCGGGGTGGGCACAGATACGCAGTATTTT. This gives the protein CASSLSGVGTDTQYF.

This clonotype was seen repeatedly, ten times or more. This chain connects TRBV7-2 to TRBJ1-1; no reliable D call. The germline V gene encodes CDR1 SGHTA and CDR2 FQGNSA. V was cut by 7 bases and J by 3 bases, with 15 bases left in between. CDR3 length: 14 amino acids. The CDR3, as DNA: TGTGCCAGCAAACCGGGATACCTGGACACTGAAGCTTTCTTT. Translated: CASKPGYLDTEAFF.

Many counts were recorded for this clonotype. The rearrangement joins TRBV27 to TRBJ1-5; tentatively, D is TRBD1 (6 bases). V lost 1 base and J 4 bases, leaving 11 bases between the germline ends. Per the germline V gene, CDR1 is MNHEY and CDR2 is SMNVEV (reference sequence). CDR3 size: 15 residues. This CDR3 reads CASSLWGANNQPQHF. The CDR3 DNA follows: TGTGCCAGCAGTTTATGGGGGGCGAATAATCAGCCCCAGCATTTT.

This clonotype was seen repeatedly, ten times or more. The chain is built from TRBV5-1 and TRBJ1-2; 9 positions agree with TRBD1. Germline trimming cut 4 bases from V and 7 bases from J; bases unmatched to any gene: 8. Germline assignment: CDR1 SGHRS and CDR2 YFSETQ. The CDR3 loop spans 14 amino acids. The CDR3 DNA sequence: TGCGCCAGCAGCATTGGACAGGGGATTGGTGGCTACACCTTC. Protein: CASSIGQGIGGYTF. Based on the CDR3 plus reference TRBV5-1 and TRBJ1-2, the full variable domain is KAGVTQTPRYLIKTRGQQVTLSCSPISGHRSVSWYQQTPGQGLQFLFEYFSETQRNKGNFPGRFSGRQFSNSRSEMNVSTLELGDSALYLCASSIGQGIGGYTFGSGTRLTVV.

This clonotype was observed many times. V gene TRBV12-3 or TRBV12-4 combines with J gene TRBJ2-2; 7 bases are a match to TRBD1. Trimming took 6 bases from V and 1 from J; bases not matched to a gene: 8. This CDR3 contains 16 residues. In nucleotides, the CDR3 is TGTGCCAGCAGGGAGTACAGGGGCGAGAACACCGGGGAGCTGTTTTTT. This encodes CASREYRGENTGELFF.

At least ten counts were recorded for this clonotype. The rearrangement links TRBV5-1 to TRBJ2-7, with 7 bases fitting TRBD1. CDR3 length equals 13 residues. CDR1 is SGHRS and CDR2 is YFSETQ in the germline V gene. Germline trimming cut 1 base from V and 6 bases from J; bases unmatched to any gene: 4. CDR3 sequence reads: CASSLTRDSEQYV. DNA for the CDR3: TGCGCCAGCAGCTTGACCCGGGACAGCGAGCAGTACGTC.

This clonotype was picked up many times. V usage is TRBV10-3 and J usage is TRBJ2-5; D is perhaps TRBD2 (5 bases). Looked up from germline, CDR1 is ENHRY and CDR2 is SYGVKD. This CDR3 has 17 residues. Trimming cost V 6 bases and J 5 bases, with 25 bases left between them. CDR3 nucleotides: TGTGCCATCAGCGACCCCGTTGGAGGAATTAGTTGGGAGACCCAGTACTTC. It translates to CAISDPVGGISWETQYF.

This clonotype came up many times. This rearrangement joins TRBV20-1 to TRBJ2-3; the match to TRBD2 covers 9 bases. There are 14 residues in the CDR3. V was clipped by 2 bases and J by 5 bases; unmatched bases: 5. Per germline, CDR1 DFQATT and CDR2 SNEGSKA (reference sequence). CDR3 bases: TGCAGTGCTAGAATAGCGGGAGCTGGAGATACGCAGTATTTT. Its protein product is CSARIAGAGDTQYF.

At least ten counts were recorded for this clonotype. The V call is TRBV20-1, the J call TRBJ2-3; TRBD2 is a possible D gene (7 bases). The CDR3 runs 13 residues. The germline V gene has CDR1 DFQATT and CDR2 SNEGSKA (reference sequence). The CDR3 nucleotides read TGCAGCGCGGAACGGGGGGCCACAGATACGCAGTATTTT. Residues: CSAERGATDTQYF.

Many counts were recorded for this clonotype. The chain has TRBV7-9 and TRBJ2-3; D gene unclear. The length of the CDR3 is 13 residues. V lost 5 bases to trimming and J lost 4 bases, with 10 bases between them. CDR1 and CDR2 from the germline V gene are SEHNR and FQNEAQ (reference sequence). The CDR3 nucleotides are TGTGCCAGCAGCCCTAAGGGCCCAGATACGCAGTATTTT. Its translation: CASSPKGPDTQYF.

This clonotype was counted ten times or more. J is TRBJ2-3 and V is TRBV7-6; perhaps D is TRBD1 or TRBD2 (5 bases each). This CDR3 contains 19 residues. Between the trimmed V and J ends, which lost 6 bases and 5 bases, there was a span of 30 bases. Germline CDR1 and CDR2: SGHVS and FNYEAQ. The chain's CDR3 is CASSLNTFPGTLRKDTQYF. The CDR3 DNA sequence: TGTGCCAGCAGTCTGAATACCTTTCCAGGGACGCTTAGGAAAGATACGCAGTATTTT. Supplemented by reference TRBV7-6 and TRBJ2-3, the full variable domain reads GAGVSQSPRYKVTKRGQDVALRCDPISGHVSLYWYRQALGQGPEFLTYFNYEAQQDKSGLPNDRFSAERPEGSISTLTIQRTEQRDSAMYRCASSLNTFPGTLRKDTQYFGPGTRLTVL.

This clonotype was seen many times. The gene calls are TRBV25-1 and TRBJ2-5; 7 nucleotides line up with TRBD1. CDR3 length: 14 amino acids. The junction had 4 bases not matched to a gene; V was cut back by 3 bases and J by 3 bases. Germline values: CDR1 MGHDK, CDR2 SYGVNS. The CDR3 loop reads CASSDGTEEETQYF. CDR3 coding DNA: TGTGCCAGCAGTGACGGGACAGAAGAAGAGACCCAGTACTTC.

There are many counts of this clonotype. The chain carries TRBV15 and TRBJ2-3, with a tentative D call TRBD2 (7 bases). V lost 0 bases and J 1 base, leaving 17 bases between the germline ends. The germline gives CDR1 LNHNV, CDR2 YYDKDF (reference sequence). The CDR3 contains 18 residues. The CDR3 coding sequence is TGTGCCACCAGCAGAGATGGAGTAGAGGGGGGGCGCACAGATACGCAGTATTTT. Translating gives CATSRDGVEGGRTDTQYF.

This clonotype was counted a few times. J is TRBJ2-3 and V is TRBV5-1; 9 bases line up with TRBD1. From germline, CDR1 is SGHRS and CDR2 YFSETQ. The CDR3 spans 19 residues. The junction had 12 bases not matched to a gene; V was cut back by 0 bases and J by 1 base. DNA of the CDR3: TGCGCCAGCAGCTTGGACGGGCCGGAGGGACAGGGAGGCACAGATACGCAGTATTTT. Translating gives CASSLDGPEGQGGTDTQYF.

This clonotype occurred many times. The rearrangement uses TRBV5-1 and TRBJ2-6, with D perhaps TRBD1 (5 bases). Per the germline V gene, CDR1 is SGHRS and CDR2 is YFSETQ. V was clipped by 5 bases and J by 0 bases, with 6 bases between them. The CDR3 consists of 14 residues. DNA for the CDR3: TGCGCCAGCAGGGACACCTCTGGGGCCAACGTCCTGACTTTC. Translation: CASRDTSGANVLTF. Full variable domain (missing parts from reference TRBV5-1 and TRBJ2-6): KAGVTQTPRYLIKTRGQQVTLSCSPISGHRSVSWYQQTPGQGLQFLFEYFSETQRNKGNFPGRFSGRQFSNSRSEMNVSTLELGDSALYLCASRDTSGANVLTFGAGSRLTVL.

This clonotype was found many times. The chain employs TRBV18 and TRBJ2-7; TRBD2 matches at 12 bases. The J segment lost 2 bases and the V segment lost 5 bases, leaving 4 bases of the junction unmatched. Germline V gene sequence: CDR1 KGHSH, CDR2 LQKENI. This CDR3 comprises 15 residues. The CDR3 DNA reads TGTGCCAGCTCAGTACGGACTAGCGGGACCTACGAGCAGTACTTC. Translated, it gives CASSVRTSGTYEQYF.

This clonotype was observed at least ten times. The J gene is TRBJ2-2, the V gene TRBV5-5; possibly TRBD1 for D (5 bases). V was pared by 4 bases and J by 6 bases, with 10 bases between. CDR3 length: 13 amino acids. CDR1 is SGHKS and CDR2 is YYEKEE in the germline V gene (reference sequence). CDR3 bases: TGTGCCAGCAGCCCTCAGGGCGCCGGGGAGCTGTTTTTT. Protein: CASSPQGAGELFF.

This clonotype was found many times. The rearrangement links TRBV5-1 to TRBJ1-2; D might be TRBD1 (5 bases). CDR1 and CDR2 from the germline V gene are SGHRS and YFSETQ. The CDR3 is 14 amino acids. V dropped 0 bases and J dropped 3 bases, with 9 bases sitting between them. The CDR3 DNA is TGCGCCAGCAGCTTGGCGAGGGGAGACTATGGCTACACCTTC. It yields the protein CASSLARGDYGYTF. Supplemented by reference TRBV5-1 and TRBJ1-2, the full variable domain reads KAGVTQTPRYLIKTRGQQVTLSCSPISGHRSVSWYQQTPGQGLQFLFEYFSETQRNKGNFPGRFSGRQFSNSRSEMNVSTLELGDSALYLCASSLARGDYGYTFGSGTRLTVV.

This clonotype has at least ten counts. The CDR3 sequence: CASSSPGADTQYF. The DNA for the CDR3 is TGCGCCAGCAGCTCGCCCGGGGCCGATACGCAGTATTTT. J is TRBJ2-3 and V is TRBV5-1, with D perhaps being TRBD1 or TRBD2 (5 bases each). V gave up 3 bases and J gave up 6 bases, with 11 bases separating them. CDR3 length equals 13 residues. Germline-derived CDR1 and CDR2 are SGHRS and YFSETQ.